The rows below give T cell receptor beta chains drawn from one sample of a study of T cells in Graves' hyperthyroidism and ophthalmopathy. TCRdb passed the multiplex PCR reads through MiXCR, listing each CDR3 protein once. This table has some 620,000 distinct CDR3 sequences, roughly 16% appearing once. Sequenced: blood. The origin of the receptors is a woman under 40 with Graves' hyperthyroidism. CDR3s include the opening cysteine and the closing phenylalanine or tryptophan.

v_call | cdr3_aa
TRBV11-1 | CASGRDRRTGELFF
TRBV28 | CASSFRGLLNTEAFF
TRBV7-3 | CASSPGTGLFYEQYF
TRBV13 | CASSLGSWETQYF
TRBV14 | CASSQGRINEKLFF
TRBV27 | CASSWGYEQYF
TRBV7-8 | CASSLGQAGYEQYF
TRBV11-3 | CASSKTQVTAEAFF
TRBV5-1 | CASSLRAGGIGYEQYF
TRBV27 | CASSPRGASNSPLHF
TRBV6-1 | CASLNRVKAGELFF
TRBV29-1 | CSVRQLQETQYF
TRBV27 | CASSTDRSYEQYF
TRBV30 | CACLHPGGGSGANVLTF
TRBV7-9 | CASRQGGSSGANVLTF
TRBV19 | CASGTGGLDTQYF
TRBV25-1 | CASSESSRSTDTQYF
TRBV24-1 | CATSAPGGTSGRAGELFF
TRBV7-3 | CASSLDGPNTEAFF
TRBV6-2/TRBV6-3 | CASSYRTRGESSYEQYF
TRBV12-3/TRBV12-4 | CASQDLNEQFF
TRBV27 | CASSPGLAPEQFF
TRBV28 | CASGGTYATNEKLFF
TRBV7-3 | CASSPGTGGYTF
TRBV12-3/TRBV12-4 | CASSFGFSSYEQYF
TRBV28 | CASTTDRGGTEAFF
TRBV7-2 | CASSLESMPLDTQYF
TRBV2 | CASSERSLGSYNEQFF
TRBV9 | CASSVGAGQGRETQYF
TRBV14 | CASSLDRVKQPQHF
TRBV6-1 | CASSTRDRVQETQYF
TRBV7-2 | CASSLQDHGYTF
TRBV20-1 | CSAEQGPATNEKLFF
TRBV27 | CASSLSIAGVTDTQYF
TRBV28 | CASSPRGRTQETQYF
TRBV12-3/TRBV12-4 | CASSRPPPSPCGYTF
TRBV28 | CASSPNGRGNTGELFF
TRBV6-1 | CASRPPGIGSSEAFF
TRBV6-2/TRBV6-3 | CASSSHPARGSYEQYF
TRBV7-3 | CASSLGVGGGTDTQYF
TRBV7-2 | CASSLDPYRGIPLHF
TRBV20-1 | CSARDLGGWNTEAFF
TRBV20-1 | CSVRDEGLYEQYF
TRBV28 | CASRGQGAREQFF
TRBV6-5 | CASSLQGLGSGELFF
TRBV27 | CASSLAGVWQETQYF
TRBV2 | CASSLRQGAVAAFF
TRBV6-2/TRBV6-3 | CASSYFRVSGVAETQYF
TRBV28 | CASSSMLGSEAFF
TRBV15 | CATSRVTPRGNQPQHF
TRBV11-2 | CASSLVRTEAFF
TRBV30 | CAWNLNNSPLHF
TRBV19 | CASSSGGFSYEQYF
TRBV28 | CASSLGGVHTGELFF
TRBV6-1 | CASSEVRPISAETQYF